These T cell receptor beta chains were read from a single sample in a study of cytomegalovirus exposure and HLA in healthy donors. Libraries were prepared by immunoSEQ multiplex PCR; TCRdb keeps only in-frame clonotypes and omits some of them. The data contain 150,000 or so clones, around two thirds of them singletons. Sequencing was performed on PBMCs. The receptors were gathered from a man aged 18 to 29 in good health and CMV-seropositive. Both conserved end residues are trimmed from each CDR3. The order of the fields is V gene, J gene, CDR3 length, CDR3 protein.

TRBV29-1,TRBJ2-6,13,SVLGALTGANVLT
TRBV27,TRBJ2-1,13,ASSLGTGSYNEQF
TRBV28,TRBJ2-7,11,ASSTVQGDEQY
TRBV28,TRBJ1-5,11,ASSSLSNQPQH
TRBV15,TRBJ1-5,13,ATSKTELSNQPQH
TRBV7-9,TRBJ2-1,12,ASSLTSGNNEQF
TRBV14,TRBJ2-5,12,ASSQDAGWRTQY
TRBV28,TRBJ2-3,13,ASSSVAGGTDTQY
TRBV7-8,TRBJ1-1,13,ASSRGGGQGTEAF
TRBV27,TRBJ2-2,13,ASSKQGRDTGELF
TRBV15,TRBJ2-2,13,ATSLTTTNTGELF
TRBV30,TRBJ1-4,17,AWSVIYRVPRATNEKLF
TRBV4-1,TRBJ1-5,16,ASSQVPTGEYSNQPQH
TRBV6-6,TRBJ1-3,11,ASGGDRVYTIY
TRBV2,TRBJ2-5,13,ASRIRLAPGETQY
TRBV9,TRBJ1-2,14,ASSARTGGMAYGYT
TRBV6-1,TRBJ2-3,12,ASSGQGGTDTQY
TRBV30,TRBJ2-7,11,AWSVTGPNEQY
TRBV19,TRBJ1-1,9,ASSLTGSVE
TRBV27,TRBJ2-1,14,ASSSLAGGRYVEQF
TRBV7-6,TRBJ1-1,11,ASSLVRNTEAF
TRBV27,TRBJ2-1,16,ASASGRSQQGSYNEQF
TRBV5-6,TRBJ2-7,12,ASSLAGHTYEQY
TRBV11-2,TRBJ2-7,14,ASSFPRTGTDYEQY
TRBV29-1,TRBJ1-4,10,SVEVTGGELF
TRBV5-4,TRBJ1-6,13,ASSLDRGYNSPLH
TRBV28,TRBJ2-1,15,ASSPPTGQGRMDEQF
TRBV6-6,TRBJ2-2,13,ASSRQGQDTGELF
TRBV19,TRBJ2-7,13,ASSITSGRTHEQY
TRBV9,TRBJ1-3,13,ASSPDLWEGNTIY
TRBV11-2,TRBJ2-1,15,ASSFFTAGTGGHEQF
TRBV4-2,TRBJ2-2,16,ASSQEGWQAGFYGELF
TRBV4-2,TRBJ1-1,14,ASSQMAGLLNTEAF
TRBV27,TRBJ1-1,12,ASQGTAQSTEAF